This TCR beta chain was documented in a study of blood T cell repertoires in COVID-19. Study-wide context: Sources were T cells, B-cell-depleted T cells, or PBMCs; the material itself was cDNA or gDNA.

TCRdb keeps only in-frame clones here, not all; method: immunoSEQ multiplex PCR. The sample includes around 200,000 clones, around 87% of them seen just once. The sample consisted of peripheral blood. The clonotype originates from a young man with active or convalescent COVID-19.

The chain's CDR3 is CSASLPVLYGYTF. CDR3 coding DNA: TGCAGTGCTAGTTTGCCGGTACTTTATGGCTACACCTTC. The chain joins TRBV20-1 to TRBJ1-2; no reliable D call. Trimming took off 3 bases at V and 5 bases at J, with 13 bases between the two ends. This CDR3 contains 13 residues. Germline CDR1 and CDR2: DFQATT and SNEGSKA (reference sequence).